This T cell receptor (beta chain) comes out of a study of a mutant IDH1 vaccine in newly diagnosed glioma. Overall study context: First vaccine doses came 4-6 weeks after radiotherapy alone, or with temozolomide cycles. Treated patients showed a male proportion of about 62%, a female proportion of around 40%, and a mean age of about 41 years.

The repertoire was sequenced with immunoSEQ multiplex PCR; TCRdb's copy has only in-frame clones and lacks some. Of around 31,000 clones listed, about 73% are singletons. In the case of this clone: Its matching antigen is unknown.

Described time point: week 11, during vaccination. One vaccine dose held 300 ug of mutant IDH1 20-mer peptide and came with topical imiquimod. Astrocytomas that were new, WHO grade 3 or 4, IDH1-mutant and ATRX-lost were present in the donors. J was trimmed by 3 bases and V by 2 bases; bases with no gene match: 6. This CDR3 is 16 amino acids long. The germline V gene encodes CDR1 SNHLY and CDR2 FYNNEI. The TCR was taken from a man aged 25 to 40 with glioma. The chain is built from TRBV2 and TRBJ2-2; 7 positions match TRBD2. Sequenced material: PBMCs, taken from a glioma patient whose treatment included an IDH1 peptide vaccine. The CDR3, as DNA: TGTGCCAGCAGTGAACCAATAGCGGGCTACACCGGGGAGCTGTTTTTT. Protein product: CASSEPIAGYTGELFF.